This TCR beta chain was captured by sequencing in a study of identical twins. The study's findings and limits: The study found excess low generation probability among twin-shared out-of-frame alpha sequences. The more abundant beta clonotypes in cord blood had fewer insertions, and memory repertoires did not show this. Beta out-of-frame twin sharing showed a weaker excess.

TCRdb redid the calling of the 5' RACE reads with MiXCR, one entry per CDR3 protein. The sample includes about 700,000 distinct CDR3 sequences, more than 6.5% seen only once; the top ten take approximately 0.96%. Everyone who donated was a healthy Caucasian. The CDR3 loop spans 17 amino acids. Germline CDR1 SEHNR, CDR2 FQNEAQ (reference sequence). After removal of 1 base from V and 0 bases from J, the junction contained 6 bases not matched to a gene. The table lists this clonotype with many counts. Antigen: not known. These data also featured in a second study, about yellow fever vaccine responses in identical twins.

The clonotype originates from a young woman in good health. The chain recombines TRBV7-9 with TRBJ1-2; TRBD1 aligns across 9 bases. The sequenced material came from PBMCs. The DNA of the CDR3 is TGTGCCAGCAGCTTAGACGGGACAGGGTCTTCTAACTATGGCTACACCTTC. Translation gives CASSLDGTGSSNYGYTF.